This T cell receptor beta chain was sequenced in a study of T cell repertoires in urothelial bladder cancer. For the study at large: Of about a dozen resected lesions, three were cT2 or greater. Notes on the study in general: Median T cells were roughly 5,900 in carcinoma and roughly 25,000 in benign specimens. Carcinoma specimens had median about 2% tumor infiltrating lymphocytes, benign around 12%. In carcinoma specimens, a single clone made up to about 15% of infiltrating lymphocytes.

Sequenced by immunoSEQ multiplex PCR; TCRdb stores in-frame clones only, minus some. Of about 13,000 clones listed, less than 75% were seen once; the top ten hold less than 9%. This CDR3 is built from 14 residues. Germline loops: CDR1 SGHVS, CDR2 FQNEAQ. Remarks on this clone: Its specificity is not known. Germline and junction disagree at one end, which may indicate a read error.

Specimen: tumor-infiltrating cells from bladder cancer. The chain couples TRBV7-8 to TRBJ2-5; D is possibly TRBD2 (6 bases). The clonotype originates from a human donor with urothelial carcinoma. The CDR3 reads CASSLEGGATTLDF. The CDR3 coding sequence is TGTGCCAGCAGCTTAGAGGGCGGGGCTACCACTCTTGACTTC.